This T cell receptor beta chain stems from a study of T cell responses to AZD1222 COVID-19 vaccine (TCRdb year 2021). Regarding the research as a whole: AZD1222 recipients whose second dose came at about 4 weeks and those whose second dose came at about 12 weeks were combined into one group, since spike-specific TCR depth and breadth did not differ between the two schedules. A total of more than 230 trial participants underwent TCR sequencing, of whom about 200 had received two doses of AZD1222 and around 25 had received two doses of the MenACWY control vaccine. Trial participants were enrolled into age subgroups of 18-55, 56-69 and 70-plus years, which contained about 160, 30 and 59 TCR-sequenced participants, respectively.

V is clipped by 3 bases and J by 4 bases, and the sequence between their germline boundaries is 12 bases long. CDR1 and CDR2, per the germline V gene (reference sequence), are SEHNR and FQNEAQ. The cysteine opens and the phenylalanine closes a CDR3 of 14 amino acids. The entry retains the CDR3 DNA only, 42 bases that are in frame from base 1. Concerning this clone: Its antigen remains unidentified. The record has no base qualities; no much larger clone is one base away.

Paper-wide results and their limitations: A significant rise in spike-specific TCR breadth and depth was observed after two AZD1222 doses relative to day 0 and relative to MenACWY recipients. The whole spike protein was spanned by vaccine-associated CD4 TCRs, and dominant responses were seen in regions 160-218 and 743-854. Participants were mostly white British and included more females than males, and it was suggested by the authors that clonal diversity may have been underestimated. The 56-69-year group was small, and its depth increase did not reach significance, likely because of low power. Conclusions about previously exposed vaccinees are limited, since just five or six AZD1222 recipients were seropositive for SARS-CoV-2 at baseline. Epitopes outside the regions mutated in the B.1.351 and B.1.1.7 variants were reportedly recognized by nearly half of the unique spike-specific TCRs. Because no day 14 peak-response samples were available, the repertoires could be characterized only after the peak T cell response.

The time point label corresponds to: baseline before first vaccination. Samples from vaccinated people were obtained from the UK trials COV001 and COV002, which included a single-blind randomized controlled phase 2/3 trial of AZD1222 (ChAdOx1 nCoV-19) in healthy adults. For TCRbeta chain sequencing, PBMC samples from trial participants were taken at day 0 and at day 28 after the second dose. The CDR3 regions of human TCRbeta chains were analyzed by immunosequencing. Concerning the study's data processing: Repertoire TCRs were checked for matches against a reference library of SARS-CoV-2-specific TCRs that had been generated using the MIRA antigen-specificity platform. Breadth meant the fraction of unique TCRs that were SARS-CoV-2-associated, whereas depth meant the fraction of total T cells that were SARS-CoV-2-associated. Using the MIRA data, every spike-specific TCR was mapped to the spike region that the TCR reacted to and assigned to either a CD4 or a CD8 class. Log10-transformed breadth and depth values were compared by one-way ANOVA with Sidak's multiple comparisons tests. TCRdb stores this immuneACCESS table with in-frame sequences only. Part of the clones is absent; in the studies checked, under half of the shortfall reflects unresolved V genes, and no reason is known for the rest. The DNA was the basis for D and trimming; V, J and clone size are from that table. This sample lists 120,000 or so clones; 70% to 90% were detected once. 10% of the sample goes to the ten largest clones.

The sequence derives from an adult in good health. The V and J segments used are TRBV7-9 and TRBJ1-1; no confident D gene assignment can be made. This material consisted of peripheral blood, taken on day 0 of AZD1222 vaccination. CDR3 sequence: CASSFKGGSTEAFF. The DNA reads TGTGCCAGCAGCTTTAAGGGAGGGAGCACTGAAGCTTTCTTT.